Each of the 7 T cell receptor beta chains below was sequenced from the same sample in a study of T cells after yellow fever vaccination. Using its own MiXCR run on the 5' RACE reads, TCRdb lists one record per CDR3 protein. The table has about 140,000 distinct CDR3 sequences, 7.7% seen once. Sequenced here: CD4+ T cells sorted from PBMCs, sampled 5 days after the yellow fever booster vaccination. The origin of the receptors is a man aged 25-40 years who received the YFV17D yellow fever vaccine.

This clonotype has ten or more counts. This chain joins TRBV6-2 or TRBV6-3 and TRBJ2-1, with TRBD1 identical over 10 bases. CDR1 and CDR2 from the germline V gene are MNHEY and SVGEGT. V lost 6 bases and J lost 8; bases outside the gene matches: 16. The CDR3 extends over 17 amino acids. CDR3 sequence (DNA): TGTGCCAGCAGCGACAACTCCGGGACAGGGGATTTCGATGAGCAGTTCTTC. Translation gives CASSDNSGTGDFDEQFF.

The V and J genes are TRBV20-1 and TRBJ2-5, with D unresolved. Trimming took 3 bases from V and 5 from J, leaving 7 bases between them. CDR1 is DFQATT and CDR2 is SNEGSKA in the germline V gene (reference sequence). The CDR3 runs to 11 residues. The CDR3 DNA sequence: TGCAGTGCTAGTGCTGGGGAGACCCAGTACTTC. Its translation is CSASAGETQYF.

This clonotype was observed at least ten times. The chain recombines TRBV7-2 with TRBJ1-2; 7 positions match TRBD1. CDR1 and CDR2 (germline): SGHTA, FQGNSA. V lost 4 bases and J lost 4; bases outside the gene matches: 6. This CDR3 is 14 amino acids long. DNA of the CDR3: TGTGCCAGCAGCTATGGAGGGGGCCCCTATGGCTACACCTTC. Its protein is CASSYGGGPYGYTF.

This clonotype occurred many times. CDR3 amino acids: CSAVSGRTDTQYF. CDR3 DNA: TGCAGTGCGGTAAGCGGGAGGACAGATACGCAGTATTTT. The J gene is TRBJ2-3, the V gene TRBV20-1; 9 bases are shared with TRBD2. The germline CDR1 and CDR2 sequences are DFQATT and SNEGSKA (reference sequence). The J segment lost 3 bases and the V segment lost 6 bases, leaving 4 bases of the junction unmatched. The CDR3 is made up of 13 amino acids.

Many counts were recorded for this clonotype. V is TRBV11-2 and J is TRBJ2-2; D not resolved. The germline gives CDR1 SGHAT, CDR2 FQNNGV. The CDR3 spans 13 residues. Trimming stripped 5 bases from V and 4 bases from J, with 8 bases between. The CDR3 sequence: CASSPIRTGELFF. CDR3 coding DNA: TGTGCCAGCAGCCCAATTCGCACCGGGGAGCTGTTTTTT.

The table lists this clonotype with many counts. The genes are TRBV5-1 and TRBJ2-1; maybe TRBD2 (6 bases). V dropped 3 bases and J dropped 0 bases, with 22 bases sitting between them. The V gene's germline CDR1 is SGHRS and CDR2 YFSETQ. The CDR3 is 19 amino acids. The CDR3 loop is CASSSLPSGLTSSYNEQFF. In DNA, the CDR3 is TGCGCCAGCAGCTCTTTACCCTCGGGACTGACGAGCTCCTACAATGAGCAGTTCTTC.

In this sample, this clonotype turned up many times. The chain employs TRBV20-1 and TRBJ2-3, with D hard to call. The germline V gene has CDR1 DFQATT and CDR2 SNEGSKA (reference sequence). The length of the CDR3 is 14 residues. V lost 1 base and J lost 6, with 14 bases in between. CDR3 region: CSARAYSAADTQYF. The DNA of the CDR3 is TGCAGTGCTAGAGCTTACTCGGCCGCCGATACGCAGTATTTT.